The clone carrying this T cell receptor beta chain appeared many times. The record originates from a study of regulatory T cells in long-lasting Graves disease. Study context: Graves' patients with a new diagnosis had received antithyroid drugs under 3 months.

Arm-PCR of CDR3 regions with iRepertoire HTBI primers generated TCR beta libraries. TCRdb analysed the multiplex PCR reads with MiXCR anew, one entry per CDR3 protein. This repertoire shows 550,000 to 700,000 distinct CDR3 sequences, roughly a sixth found once; its top ten account for around 12%. This sample's time point: newly diagnosed GD, antithyroid drugs for less than 3 months. From PBMCs, RNA was extracted and then used to make the TCR library. The data were also submitted as part of a second study, on T cells in Graves' hyperthyroidism and ophthalmopathy. This second report adds: The TCR CDR3 was amplified in a first-round RT-PCR using the HTBI primer set.

The TCR originated in a man aged 18 to 35 with Graves disease. This material consisted of peripheral blood mononuclear cells (PBMCs), taken at new diagnosis, from a patient treated with antithyroid drugs.

CDR3 loop: CASSYSGTLHEQFF. CDR3 sequence (DNA): TGTGCCAGCAGTTACTCTGGGACCCTGCATGAGCAGTTCTTC. The chain recombines TRBV6-5 with TRBJ2-1, with D perhaps matching TRBD1 or TRBD2 (5 bases each). The CDR3 contains 14 residues. In germline, CDR1 is MNHEY, CDR2 SVGAGI. The germline V and J ends were trimmed by 0 bases and 8 bases, with 11 bases remaining between them.